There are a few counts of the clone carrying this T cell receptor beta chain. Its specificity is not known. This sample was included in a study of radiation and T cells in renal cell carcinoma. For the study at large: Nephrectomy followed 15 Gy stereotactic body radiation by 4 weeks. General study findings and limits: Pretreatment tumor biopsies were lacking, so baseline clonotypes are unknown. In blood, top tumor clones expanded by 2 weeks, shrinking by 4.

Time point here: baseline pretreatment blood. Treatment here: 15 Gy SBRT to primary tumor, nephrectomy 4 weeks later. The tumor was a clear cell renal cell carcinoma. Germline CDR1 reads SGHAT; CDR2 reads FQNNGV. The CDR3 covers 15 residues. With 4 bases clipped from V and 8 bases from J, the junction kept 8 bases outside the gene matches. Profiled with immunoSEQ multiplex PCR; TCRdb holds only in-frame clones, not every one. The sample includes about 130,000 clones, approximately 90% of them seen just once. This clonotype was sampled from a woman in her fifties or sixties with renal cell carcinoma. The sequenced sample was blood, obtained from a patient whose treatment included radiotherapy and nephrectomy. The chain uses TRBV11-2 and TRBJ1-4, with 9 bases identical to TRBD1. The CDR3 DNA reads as TGTGCCAGCAGCTCAAGAACAGGGGGCATCGAAAAACTGTTTTTT. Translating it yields CASSSRTGGIEKLFF. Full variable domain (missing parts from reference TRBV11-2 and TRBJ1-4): EAGVAQSPRYKIIEKRQSVAFWCNPISGHATLYWYQQILGQGPKLLIQFQNNGVVDDSQLPKDRFSAERLKGVDSTLKIQPAKLEDSAVYLCASSSRTGGIEKLFFGSGTQLSVL.